This passage covers 2 T cell receptor beta chains from one sample sequenced in a study of PD-L1 blockade in urothelial cancer. Some clones are missing from TCRdb's copy, which holds only in-frame ones; the method was immunoSEQ multiplex PCR. The sample lists about 80,000 clones; around 90% were seen once. Sample: PBMCs, taken around atezolizumab (anti-PD-L1) treatment. Receptors originate from a woman in her seventies with urothelial cancer.

The chain combines TRBV13 with TRBJ2-1; D may be TRBD2 (6 bases). The germline V gene encodes CDR1 PRHDT and CDR2 FYEKMQ (reference sequence). The CDR3 covers 12 residues. The V end lost 0 bases, the J end lost 9 bases, and 6 bases lay between the germline ends. CDR3 protein: CASSLGGGEQFF. CDR3 nucleotides: TGTGCCAGCAGCTTAGGCGGGGGTGAGCAGTTCTTC.

This clone appeared a few times. The rearrangement joins TRBV5-6 to TRBJ2-7, with no clear D. With 0 bases removed from V and 5 bases from J, the gap between germline ends came to 15 bases. The CDR3 runs 15 residues. Per the germline V gene, CDR1 is SGHDT and CDR2 is YYEEEE. As DNA, the CDR3 is TGTGCCAGCAGCTTGGCCAATCGGGTTTGGGACGAGCAGTACTTC. This translates into CASSLANRVWDEQYF.